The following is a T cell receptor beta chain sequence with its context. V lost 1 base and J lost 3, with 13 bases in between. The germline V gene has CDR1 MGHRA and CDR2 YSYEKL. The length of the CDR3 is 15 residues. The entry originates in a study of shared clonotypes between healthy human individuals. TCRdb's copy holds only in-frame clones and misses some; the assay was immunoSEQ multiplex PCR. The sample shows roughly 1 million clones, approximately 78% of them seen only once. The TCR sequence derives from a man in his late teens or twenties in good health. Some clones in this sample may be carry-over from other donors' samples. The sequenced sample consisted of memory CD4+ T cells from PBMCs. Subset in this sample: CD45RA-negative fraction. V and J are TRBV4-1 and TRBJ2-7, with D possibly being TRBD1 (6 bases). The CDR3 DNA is TGCGCCAGCAGCCAAGTGGCACAGGGTAACTACGAGCAGTACTTC. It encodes CASSQVAQGNYEQYF.